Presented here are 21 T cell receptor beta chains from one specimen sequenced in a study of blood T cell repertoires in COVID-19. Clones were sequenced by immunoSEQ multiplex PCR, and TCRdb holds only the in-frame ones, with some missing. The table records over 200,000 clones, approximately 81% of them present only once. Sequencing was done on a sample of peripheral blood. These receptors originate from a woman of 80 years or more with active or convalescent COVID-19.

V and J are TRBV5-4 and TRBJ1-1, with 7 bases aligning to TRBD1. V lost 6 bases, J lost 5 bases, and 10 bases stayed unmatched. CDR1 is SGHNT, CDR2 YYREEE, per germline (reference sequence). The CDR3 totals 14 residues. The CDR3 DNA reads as TGTGCCAGCACCCGACAGGGAGAAAGTACTGAAGCTTTCTTT. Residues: CASTRQGESTEAFF.

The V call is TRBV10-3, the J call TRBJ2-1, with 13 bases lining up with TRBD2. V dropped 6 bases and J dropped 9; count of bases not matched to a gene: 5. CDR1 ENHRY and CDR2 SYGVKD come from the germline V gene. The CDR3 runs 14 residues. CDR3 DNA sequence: TGTGCCATCAGACTAGCGGGAGGGGTTGGTGAGCAGTTCTTC. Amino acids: CAIRLAGGVGEQFF.

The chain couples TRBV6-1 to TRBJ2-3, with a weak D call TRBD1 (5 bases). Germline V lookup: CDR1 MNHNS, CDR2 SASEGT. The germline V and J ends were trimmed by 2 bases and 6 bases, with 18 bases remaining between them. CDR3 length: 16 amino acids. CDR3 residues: CASSELSHSGSDTQYF. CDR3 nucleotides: TGTGCCAGCAGTGAATTGAGTCACTCAGGGTCGGATACGCAGTATTTT.

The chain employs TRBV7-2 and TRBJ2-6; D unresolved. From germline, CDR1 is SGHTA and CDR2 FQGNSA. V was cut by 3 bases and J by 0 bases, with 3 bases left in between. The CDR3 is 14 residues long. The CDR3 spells CASSFGSGANVLTF. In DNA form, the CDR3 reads TGTGCCAGCAGCTTCGGCTCTGGGGCCAACGTCCTGACTTTC.

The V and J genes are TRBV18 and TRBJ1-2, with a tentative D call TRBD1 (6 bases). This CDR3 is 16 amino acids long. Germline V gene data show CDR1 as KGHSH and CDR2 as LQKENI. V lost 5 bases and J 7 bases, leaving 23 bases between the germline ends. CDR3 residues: CASSSQPGVAGLGYTF. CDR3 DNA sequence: TGTGCCAGCTCATCGCAGCCAGGGGTAGCCGGACTTGGCTACACCTTC.

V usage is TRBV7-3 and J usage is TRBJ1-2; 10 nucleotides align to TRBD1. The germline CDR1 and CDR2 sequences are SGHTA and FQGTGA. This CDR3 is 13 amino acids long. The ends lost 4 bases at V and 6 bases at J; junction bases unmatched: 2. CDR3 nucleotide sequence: TGTGCCAGCAGCTCAGGACAGGGGGATGGCTACACCTTC. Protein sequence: CASSSGQGDGYTF.

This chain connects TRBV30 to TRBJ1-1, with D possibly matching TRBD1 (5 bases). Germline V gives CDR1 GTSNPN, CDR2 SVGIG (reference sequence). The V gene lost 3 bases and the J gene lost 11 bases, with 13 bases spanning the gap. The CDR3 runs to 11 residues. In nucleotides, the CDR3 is TGTGCCTGGAGCGCTGTACGACAGGCTTTCTTT. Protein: CAWSAVRQAFF.

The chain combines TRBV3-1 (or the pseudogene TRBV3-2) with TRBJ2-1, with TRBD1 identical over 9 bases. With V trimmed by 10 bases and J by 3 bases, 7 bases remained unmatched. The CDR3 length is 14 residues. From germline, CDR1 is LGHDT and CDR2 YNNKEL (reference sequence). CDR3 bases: TGTGCCACTTCCGGGACAGGGATCTACAATGAGCAGTTCTTC. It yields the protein CATSGTGIYNEQFF.

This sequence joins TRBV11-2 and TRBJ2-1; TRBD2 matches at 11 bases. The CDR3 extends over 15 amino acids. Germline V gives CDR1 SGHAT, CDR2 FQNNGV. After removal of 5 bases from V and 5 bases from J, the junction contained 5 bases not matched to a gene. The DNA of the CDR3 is TGTGCCAGCAGCGTTACTAGCGGGAGACACAATGAGCAGTTCTTC. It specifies CASSVTSGRHNEQFF.

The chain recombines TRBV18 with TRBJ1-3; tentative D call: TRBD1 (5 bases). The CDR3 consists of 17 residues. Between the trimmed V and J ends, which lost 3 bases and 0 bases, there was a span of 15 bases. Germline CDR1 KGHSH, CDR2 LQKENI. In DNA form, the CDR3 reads TGTGCCAGCTCACCTTCGGGGGGTGCAAGCTCTGGAAACACCATATATTTT. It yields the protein CASSPSGGASSGNTIYF.

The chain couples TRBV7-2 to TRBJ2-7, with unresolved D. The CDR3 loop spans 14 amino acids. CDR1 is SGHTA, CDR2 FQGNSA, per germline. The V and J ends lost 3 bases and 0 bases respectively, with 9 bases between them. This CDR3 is CASSFWRSSYEQYF. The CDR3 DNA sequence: TGTGCCAGCAGCTTTTGGCGGAGCTCCTACGAGCAGTACTTC.

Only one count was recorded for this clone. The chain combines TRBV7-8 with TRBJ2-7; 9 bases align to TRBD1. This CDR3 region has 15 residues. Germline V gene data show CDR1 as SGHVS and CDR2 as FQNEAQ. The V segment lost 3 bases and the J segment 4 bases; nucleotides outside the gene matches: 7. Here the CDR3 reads CASSFLGQGRYEQYF. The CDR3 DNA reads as TGTGCCAGCAGCTTCCTGGGACAGGGTCGGTACGAGCAGTACTTC.

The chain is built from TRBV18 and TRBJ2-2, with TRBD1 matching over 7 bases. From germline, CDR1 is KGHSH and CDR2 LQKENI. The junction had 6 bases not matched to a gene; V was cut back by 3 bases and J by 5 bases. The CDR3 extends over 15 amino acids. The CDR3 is CASSPLVTGTGELFF. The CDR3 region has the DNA TGTGCCAGCTCACCCCTTGTGACAGGGACCGGGGAGCTGTTTTTT. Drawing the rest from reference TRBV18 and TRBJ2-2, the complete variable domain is NAGVMQNPRHLVRRRGQEARLRCSPMKGHSHVYWYRQLPEEGLKFMVYLQKENIIDESGMPKERFSAEFPKEGPSILRIQQVVRGDSAAYFCASSPLVTGTGELFFGEGSRLTVL.

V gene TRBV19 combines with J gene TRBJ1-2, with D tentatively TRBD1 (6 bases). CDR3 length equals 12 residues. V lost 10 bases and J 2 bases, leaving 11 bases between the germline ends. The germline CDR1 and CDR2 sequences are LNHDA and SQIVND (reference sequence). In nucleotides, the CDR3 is TGTGCCACCCGGGGGGCAAACTATGGCTACACCTTC. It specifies CATRGANYGYTF. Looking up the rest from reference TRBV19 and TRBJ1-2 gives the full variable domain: DGGITQSPKYLFRKEGQNVTLSCEQNLNHDAMYWYRQDPGQGLRLIYYSQIVNDFQKGDIAEGYSVSREKKESFPLTVTSAQKNPTAFYLCATRGANYGYTFGSGTRLTVV.

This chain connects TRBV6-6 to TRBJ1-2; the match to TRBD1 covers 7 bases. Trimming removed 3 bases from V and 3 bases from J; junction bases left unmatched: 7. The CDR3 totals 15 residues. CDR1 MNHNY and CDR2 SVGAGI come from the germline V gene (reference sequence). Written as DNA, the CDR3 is TGTGCCAGCAGTTATACCTCCGGGACAGACTATGGCTACACCTTC. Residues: CASSYTSGTDYGYTF.

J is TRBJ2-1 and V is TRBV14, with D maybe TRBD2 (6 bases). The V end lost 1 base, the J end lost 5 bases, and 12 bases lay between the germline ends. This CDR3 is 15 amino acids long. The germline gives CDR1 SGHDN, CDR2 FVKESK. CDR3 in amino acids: CASSQVAGFHNEQFF. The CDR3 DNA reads TGTGCCAGCAGCCAAGTTGCGGGATTCCACAATGAGCAGTTCTTC. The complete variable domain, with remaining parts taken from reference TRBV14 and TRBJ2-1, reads EAGVTQFPSHSVIEKGQTVTLRCDPISGHDNLYWYRRVMGKEIKFLLHFVKESKQDESGMPNNRFLAERTGGTYSTLKVQPAELEDSGVYFCASSQVAGFHNEQFFGPGTRLTVL.

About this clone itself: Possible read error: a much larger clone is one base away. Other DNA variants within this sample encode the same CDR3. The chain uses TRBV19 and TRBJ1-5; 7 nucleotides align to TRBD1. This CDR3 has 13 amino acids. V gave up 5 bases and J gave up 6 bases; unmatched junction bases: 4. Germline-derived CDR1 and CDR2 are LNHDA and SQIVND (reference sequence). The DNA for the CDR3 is TGTGCCAGTAGTGACAGGGTAGGTCAGCCCCAGCATTTT. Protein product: CASSDRVGQPQHF.

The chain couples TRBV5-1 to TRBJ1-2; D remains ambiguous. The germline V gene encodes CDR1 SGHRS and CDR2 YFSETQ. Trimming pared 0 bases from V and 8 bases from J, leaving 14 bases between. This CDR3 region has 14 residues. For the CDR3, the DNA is TGCGCCAGCAGCTTGGCGAACTGGGCGGGCGGCTACACCTTC. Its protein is CASSLANWAGGYTF.

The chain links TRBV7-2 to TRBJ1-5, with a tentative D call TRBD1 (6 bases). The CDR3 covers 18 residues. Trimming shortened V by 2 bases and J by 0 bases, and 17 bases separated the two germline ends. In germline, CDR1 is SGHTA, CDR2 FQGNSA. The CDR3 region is CASSLLPGGGNSNQPQHF. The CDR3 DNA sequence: TGTGCCAGCAGCTTATTACCGGGGGGGGGCAATAGCAATCAGCCCCAGCATTTT. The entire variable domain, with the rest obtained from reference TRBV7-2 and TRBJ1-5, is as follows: GAGVSQSPSNKVTEKGKDVELRCDPISGHTALYWYRQSLGQGLEFLIYFQGNSAPDKSGLPSDRFSAERTGGSVSTLTIQRTQQEDSAVYLCASSLLPGGGNSNQPQHFGDGTRLSIL.

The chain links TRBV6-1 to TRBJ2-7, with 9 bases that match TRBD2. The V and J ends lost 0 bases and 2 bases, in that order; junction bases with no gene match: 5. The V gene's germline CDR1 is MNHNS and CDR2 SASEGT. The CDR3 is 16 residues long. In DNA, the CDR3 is TGTGCCAGCAGTGAAGCGGGTAGCGGGAGCCCCTACGAGCAGTACTTC. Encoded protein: CASSEAGSGSPYEQYF.

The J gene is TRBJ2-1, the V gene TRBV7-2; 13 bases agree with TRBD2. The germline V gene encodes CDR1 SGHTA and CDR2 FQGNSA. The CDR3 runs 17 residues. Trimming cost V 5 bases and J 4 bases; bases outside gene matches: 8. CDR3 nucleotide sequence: TGTGCCAGCAGCAGGAGGACTAGCGGGGGTACTTACAATGAGCAGTTCTTC. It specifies CASSRRTSGGTYNEQFF.